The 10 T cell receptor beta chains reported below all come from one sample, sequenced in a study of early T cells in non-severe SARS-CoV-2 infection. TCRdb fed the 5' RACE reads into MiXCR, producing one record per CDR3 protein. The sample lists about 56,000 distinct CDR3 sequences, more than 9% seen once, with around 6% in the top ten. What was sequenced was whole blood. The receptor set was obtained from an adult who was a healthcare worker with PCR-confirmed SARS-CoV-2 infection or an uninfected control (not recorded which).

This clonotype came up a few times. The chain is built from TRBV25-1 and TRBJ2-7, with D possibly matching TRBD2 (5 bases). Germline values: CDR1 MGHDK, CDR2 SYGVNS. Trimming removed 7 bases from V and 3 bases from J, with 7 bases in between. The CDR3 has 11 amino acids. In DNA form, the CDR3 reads TGTGCCAGCACCGGAGGCTACGAGCAGTACTTC. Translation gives CASTGGYEQYF.

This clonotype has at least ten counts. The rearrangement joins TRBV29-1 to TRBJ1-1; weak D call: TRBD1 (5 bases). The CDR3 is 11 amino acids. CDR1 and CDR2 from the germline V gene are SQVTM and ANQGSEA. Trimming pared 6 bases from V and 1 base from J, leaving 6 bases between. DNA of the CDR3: TGCAGCGTAGGGGAGAACACTGAAGCTTTCTTT. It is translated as CSVGENTEAFF.

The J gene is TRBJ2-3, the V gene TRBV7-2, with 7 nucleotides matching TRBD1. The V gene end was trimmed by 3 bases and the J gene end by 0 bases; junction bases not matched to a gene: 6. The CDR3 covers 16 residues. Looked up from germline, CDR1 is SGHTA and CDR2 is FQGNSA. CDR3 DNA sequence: TGTGCCAGCAGCTTCCACAGGGGACAAAGCACAGATACGCAGTATTTT. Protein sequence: CASSFHRGQSTDTQYF.

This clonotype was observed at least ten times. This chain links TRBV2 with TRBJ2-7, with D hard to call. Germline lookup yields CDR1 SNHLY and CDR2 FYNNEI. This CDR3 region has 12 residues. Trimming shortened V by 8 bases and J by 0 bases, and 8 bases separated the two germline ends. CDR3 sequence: CASGSTSYEQYF. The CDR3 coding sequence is TGTGCCAGCGGCTCGACCTCCTACGAGCAGTACTTC.

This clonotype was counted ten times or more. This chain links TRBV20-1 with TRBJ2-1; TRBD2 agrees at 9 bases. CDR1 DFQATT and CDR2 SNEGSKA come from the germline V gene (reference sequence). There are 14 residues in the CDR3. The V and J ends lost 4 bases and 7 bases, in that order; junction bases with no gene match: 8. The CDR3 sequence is CSATSPSGTNEQFF. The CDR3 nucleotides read TGCAGTGCTACCTCCCCTAGCGGGACTAATGAGCAGTTCTTC.

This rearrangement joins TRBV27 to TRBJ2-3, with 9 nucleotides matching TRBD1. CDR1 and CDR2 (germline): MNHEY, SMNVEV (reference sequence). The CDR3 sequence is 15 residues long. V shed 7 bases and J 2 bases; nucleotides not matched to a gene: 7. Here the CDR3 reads CASKGYRGPTDTQYF. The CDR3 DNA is TGTGCCAGCAAGGGGTACAGGGGGCCCACAGATACGCAGTATTTT.

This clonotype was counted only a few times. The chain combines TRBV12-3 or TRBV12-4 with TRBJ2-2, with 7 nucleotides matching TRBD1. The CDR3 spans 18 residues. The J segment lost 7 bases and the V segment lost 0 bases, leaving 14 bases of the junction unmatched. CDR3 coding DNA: TGTGCCAGCAGTTTAGCATTATGGCTCCAAGGGGGCCACGGGGAGCTGTTTTTT. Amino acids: CASSLALWLQGGHGELFF.

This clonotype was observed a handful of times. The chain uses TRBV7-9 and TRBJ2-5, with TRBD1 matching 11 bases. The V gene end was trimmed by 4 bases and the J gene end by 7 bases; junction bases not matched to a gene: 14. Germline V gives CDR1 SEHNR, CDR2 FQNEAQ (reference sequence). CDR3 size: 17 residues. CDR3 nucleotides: TGTGCCAGCAGCTCAGACGCGTGGACAGGGGGCAAGCGGACCCAGTACTTC. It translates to CASSSDAWTGGKRTQYF.

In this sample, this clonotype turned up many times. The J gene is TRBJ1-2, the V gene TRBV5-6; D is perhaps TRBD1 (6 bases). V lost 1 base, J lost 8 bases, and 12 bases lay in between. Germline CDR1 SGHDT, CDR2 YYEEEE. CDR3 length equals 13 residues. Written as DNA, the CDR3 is TGTGCCAGCAGCTTGTTTACAGGGCACGGCTACACCTTC. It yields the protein CASSLFTGHGYTF.

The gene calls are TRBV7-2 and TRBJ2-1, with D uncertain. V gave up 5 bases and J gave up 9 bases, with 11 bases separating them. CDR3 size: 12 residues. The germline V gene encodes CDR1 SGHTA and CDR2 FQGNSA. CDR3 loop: CASSRRDGEQFF. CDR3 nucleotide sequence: TGTGCCAGCAGCAGAAGGGATGGTGAGCAGTTCTTC.